This T cell receptor beta chain was sequenced in a study of early T cells in non-severe SARS-CoV-2 infection (dated by TCRdb to 2020 to 2023). Regarding the complete study: Bulk RNA from unsorted whole blood was used for TCR sequencing, so alpha and beta chains could not be paired. The paper's findings and limits, for the study overall: VDJdb matching was skewed toward anti-spike CD8 responses and likely underestimated virus-specific expansions by missing private and CD4 specificities.

This clonotype was picked up many times. Its antigen is unknown. No clone much larger than this one lies a single base away; base qualities are absent. The CDR3 holds 11 amino acids from the cysteine to the phenylalanine. This entry keeps only the CDR3 DNA: 33 bases, framed from base 1. The V end loses 4 bases and the J end loses 1 base, and a stretch of 3 bases separates them. The germline V gene specifies SQVTM as CDR1 and ANQGSEA as CDR2. The study was a case-control design nested within a healthcare worker cohort in London, UK, with weekly nasopharyngeal swab PCR tests and blood sampling. Healthcare workers were recruited during the week of the UK lockdown, between 23 and 31 March 2020, and followed weekly for up to roughly 15 weeks. Libraries were built with 5' RACE. Instrument used: NextSeq 500. To correct for sequencing error and PCR bias, the TCR library protocol tagged individual cDNA molecules with unique molecular identifiers. Sequencing covered both TCR alpha and beta chains, and within each sample the abundances of alpha and beta sequences were tightly co-correlated. In the original analysis: V gene, J gene and CDR3 annotation of TCR sequences was performed with Decombinator V4. TCRs were defined as expanded if a significant change between any two time points was detected under a Poisson model with p below 0.0001. TCR abundances were normalised to the total number of TCRs sequenced per sample and expressed as counts per million. MAIT TCRs were defined by TRAV1-2 paired with TRAJ12, TRAJ20 or TRAJ33, and iNKT TCRs by TRAV10 paired with TRAJ18. VDJdb, accessed on 1 November 2021, was searched for TCRs annotated for CMV, EBV and SARS-CoV-2, and TCRs annotated for more than one antigen were excluded. TCRdb ran its own pipeline on the public reads, namely fastp trimming at Q25 and MiXCR clone calling, and kept in-frame beta chains. Each CDR3 protein appears once, grouped with its most common genes and DNA. These V and J calls derive from TCRdb rather than the authors' analysis. This sample gives around 57,000 distinct CDR3 sequences in total; roughly 11% of them show up just once. The top ten constitute roughly 10% of the sample.

This chain joins TRBV29-1 to TRBJ2-3; no confident D gene assignment can be made. The specimen sequenced was whole blood. The receptor's source is an adult who was a healthcare worker with PCR-confirmed SARS-CoV-2 infection or an uninfected control (not recorded which). Here is the DNA: TGCAGCGTTGCAGGCACAGATACGCAGTATTTT. This translates into CSVAGTDTQYF.